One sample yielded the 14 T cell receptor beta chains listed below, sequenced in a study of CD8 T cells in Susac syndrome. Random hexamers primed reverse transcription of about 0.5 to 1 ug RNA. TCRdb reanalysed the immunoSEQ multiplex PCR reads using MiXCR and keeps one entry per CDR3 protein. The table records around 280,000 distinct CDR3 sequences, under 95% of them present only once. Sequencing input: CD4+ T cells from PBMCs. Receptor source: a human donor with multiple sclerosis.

CDR3 in amino acids: CAWMSVNYEQYF. CDR3 nucleotide sequence: TGTGCCTGGATGTCGGTAAACTACGAGCAGTACTTC. This chain uses TRBV30 with TRBJ2-7; D uncertain. The CDR3 spans 12 residues. V was pared by 4 bases and J by 3 bases, with 10 bases between. Germline V gives CDR1 GTSNPN, CDR2 SVGIG (reference sequence).

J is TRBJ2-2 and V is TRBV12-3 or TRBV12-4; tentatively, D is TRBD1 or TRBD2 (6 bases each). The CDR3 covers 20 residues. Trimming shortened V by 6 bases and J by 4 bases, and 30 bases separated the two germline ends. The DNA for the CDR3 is TGTGCCAGCAGAGATAAACTGGGGGGCTCTTCCTTCGCGGGCACCGGGGAGCTGTTTTTT. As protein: CASRDKLGGSSFAGTGELFF.

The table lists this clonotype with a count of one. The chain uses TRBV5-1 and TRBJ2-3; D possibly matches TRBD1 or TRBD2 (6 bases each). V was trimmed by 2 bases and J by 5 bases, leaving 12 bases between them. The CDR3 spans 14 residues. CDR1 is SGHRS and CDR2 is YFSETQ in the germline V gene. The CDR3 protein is CASSFQGGGDTQYF. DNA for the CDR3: TGCGCCAGCAGCTTCCAAGGGGGAGGAGATACGCAGTATTTT.

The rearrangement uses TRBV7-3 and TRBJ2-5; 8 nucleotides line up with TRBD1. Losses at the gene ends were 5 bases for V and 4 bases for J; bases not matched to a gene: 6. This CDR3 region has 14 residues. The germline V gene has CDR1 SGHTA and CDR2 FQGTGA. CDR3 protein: CASSRQGAGETQYF. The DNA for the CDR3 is TGTGCCAGCAGCCGTCAGGGGGCGGGAGAGACCCAGTACTTC. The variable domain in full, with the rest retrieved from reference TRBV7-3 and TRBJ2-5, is GAGVSQTPSNKVTEKGKYVELRCDPISGHTALYWYRQSLGQGPEFLIYFQGTGAADDSGLPNDRFFAVRPEGSVSTLKIQRTERGDSAVYLCASSRQGAGETQYFGPGTRLLVL.

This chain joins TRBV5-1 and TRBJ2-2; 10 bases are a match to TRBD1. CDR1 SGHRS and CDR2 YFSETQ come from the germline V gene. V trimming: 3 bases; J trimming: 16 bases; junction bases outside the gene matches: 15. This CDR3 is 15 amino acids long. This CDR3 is CASSSETGGVRSAFF. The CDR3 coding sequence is TGCGCCAGCAGCTCCGAGACAGGGGGCGTCCGGTCTGCGTTTTTT.

The CDR3 here is CASGERGRGSYEQYF. CDR3 bases: TGTGCCAGCGGGGAACGCGGCAGGGGCTCCTACGAGCAGTACTTC. The rearrangement uses TRBV6-1 and TRBJ2-7, with D possibly being TRBD1 (6 bases). The CDR3 spans 15 residues. From germline, CDR1 is MNHNS and CDR2 SASEGT. Trimming removed 8 bases at V and 0 bases at J, with 17 bases between.

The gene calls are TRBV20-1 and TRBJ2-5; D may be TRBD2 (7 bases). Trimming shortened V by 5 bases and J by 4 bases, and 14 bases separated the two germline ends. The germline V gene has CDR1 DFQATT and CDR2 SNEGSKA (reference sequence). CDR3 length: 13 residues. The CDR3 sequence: CSAAPGGRETQYF. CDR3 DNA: TGCAGTGCTGCGCCGGGGGGCCGAGAGACCCAGTACTTC.

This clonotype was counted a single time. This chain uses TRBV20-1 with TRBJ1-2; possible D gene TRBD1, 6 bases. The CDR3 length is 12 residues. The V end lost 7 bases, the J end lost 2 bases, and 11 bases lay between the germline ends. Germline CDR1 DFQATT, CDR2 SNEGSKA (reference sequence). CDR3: CSVQGGNYGYTF. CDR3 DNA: TGCAGTGTACAGGGTGGGAACTATGGCTACACCTTC.

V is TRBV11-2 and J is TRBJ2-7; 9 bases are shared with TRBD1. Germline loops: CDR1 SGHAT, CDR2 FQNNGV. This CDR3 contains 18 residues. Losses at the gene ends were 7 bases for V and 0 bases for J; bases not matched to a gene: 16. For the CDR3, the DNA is TGTGCCAGCAAACCGTGGGGACAGGGACCTCACCACTCCTACGAGCAGTACTTC. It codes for CASKPWGQGPHHSYEQYF.

The CDR3 bases are TGTGCCAGCAGCCCGGAGGAAAGGAGGAACACTGAAGCTTTCTTT. Encoded protein: CASSPEERRNTEAFF. The rearrangement joins TRBV3-1 to TRBJ1-1; D is unclear. The CDR3 contains 15 residues. V lost 4 bases, J lost 1 base, and 13 bases lay in between. Germline CDR1 LGHDT, CDR2 YNNKEL (reference sequence).

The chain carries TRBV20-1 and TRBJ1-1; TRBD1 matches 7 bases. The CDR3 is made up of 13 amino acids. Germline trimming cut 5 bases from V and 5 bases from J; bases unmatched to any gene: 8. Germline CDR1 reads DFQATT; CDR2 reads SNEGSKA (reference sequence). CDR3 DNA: TGCAGTGCTCCTCCCGCAGGGGGAACTGAAGCTTTCTTT. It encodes CSAPPAGGTEAFF.

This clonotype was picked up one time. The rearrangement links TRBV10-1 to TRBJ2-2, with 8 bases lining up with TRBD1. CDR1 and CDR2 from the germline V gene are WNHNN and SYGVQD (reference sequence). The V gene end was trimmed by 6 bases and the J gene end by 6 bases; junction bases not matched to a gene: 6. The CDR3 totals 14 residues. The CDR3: CASSFNRGSGELFF. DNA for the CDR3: TGCGCCAGCAGCTTTAACAGGGGGTCCGGGGAGCTGTTTTTT.

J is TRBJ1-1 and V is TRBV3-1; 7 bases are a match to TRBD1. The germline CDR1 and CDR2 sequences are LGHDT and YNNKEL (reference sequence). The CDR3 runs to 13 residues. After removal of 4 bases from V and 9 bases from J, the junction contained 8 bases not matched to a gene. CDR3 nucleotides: TGTGCCAGCAGCCCTGGGACAGAAAGAAAAGCTTTCTTT. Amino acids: CASSPGTERKAFF.

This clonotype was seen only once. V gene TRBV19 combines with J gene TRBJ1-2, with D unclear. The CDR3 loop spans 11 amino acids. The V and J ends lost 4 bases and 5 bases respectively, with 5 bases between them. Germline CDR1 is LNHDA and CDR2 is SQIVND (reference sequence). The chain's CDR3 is CASSNGYGYTF. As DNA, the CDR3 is TGTGCCAGTAGTAACGGGTATGGCTACACCTTC.